This passage covers 24 T cell receptor beta chains from one sample sequenced in a study of T cell responses to AZD1222 COVID-19 vaccine. Here immunoSEQ multiplex PCR was the method, and the copy in TCRdb shows in-frame clones only, minus some. This sample carries approximately 200,000 clones, 80% to 95% of them seen once, and the ten largest clones take 3% to 3.5%. Sequenced here: peripheral blood, sampled 28 days after the second AZD1222 dose. Receptor source: an adult who received the AZD1222 COVID-19 vaccine.

The chain carries TRBV5-1 and TRBJ2-5; the D is unclear. CDR3 length equals 14 residues. The germline V gene encodes CDR1 SGHRS and CDR2 YFSETQ. V gave up 5 bases and J gave up 5 bases, with 16 bases separating them. This CDR3 is CASRSFRPAETQYF. CDR3 bases: TGCGCCAGCAGGAGTTTCCGCCCGGCGGAGACCCAGTACTTC. The complete variable domain, with remaining parts taken from reference TRBV5-1 and TRBJ2-5, reads KAGVTQTPRYLIKTRGQQVTLSCSPISGHRSVSWYQQTPGQGLQFLFEYFSETQRNKGNFPGRFSGRQFSNSRSEMNVSTLELGDSALYLCASRSFRPAETQYFGPGTRLLVL.

The chain recombines TRBV10-3 with TRBJ2-1, with D tentatively TRBD1 (6 bases). Germline V gene sequence: CDR1 ENHRY, CDR2 SYGVKD. This CDR3 has 15 amino acids. V lost 0 bases to trimming and J lost 7 bases, with 13 bases between them. CDR3 region: CAISESVTGRNEQFF. CDR3 bases: TGTGCCATCAGTGAGTCTGTAACAGGGCGGAATGAGCAGTTCTTC.

This clone was detected a few times. The J gene is TRBJ1-2, the V gene TRBV9, with 9 bases fitting TRBD1. V lost 3 bases to trimming and J lost 2 bases; unmatched junction nucleotides: 2. Germline V gene sequence: CDR1 SGDLS, CDR2 YYNGEE. The CDR3 runs 14 residues. In DNA form, the CDR3 reads TGTGCCAGCAGCGCGGGACAGGGCAACTATGGCTACACCTTC. It specifies CASSAGQGNYGYTF.

The chain joins TRBV4-1 to TRBJ2-7; 8 bases are shared with TRBD2. Per the germline V gene, CDR1 is MGHRA and CDR2 is YSYEKL. This CDR3 is 16 amino acids long. The trim removed 1 base at V and 3 bases at J, leaving 8 bases unmatched. CDR3 coding DNA: TGCGCCAGCAGCCAAGTAGCGACTAGCGTACTCTACGAGCAGTACTTC. It is translated as CASSQVATSVLYEQYF.

The CDR3 sequence: CASSSLRRREGRDFYEQYF. CDR3 nucleotides: TGTGCCAGCTCATCCTTAAGGAGGCGGGAGGGCCGAGATTTCTACGAGCAGTACTTC. The rearrangement links TRBV18 to TRBJ2-7, with 9 positions matching TRBD2. This CDR3 has 19 amino acids. Germline CDR1 reads KGHSH; CDR2 reads LQKENI. V lost 5 bases, J lost 3 bases, and 20 bases stayed unmatched.

The chain links TRBV10-3 to TRBJ2-5; D is unresolved. The CDR3 is 12 residues long. Trimming removed 2 bases from V and 5 bases from J, with 6 bases in between. The V gene's germline CDR1 is ENHRY and CDR2 SYGVKD. CDR3 DNA sequence: TGTGCCATCAGTGAGGGATTGGAGACCCAGTACTTC. Translated, it gives CAISEGLETQYF.

The J gene is TRBJ1-6, the V gene TRBV28; a weak D match, TRBD1 (5 bases). Looked up from germline, CDR1 is MDHEN and CDR2 is SYDVKM. V gave up 6 bases and J gave up 5 bases, with 8 bases separating them. CDR3 length equals 13 residues. The DNA of the CDR3 is TGTGCCAGCAGAGGGGCCGATAATTCACCCCTCCACTTT. It encodes CASRGADNSPLHF.

The J gene is TRBJ2-1, the V gene TRBV6-5, with 9 bases matching TRBD2. V dropped 0 bases and J dropped 6; count of bases not matched to a gene: 6. The CDR3 length is 16 residues. Germline CDR1 MNHEY, CDR2 SVGAGI. The CDR3 DNA follows: TGTGCCAGCAGTTACTCGAGTCTAGCGGGAATCAATGAGCAGTTCTTC. This sequence encodes CASSYSSLAGINEQFF.

The genes are TRBV2 and TRBJ1-1, with D tentatively TRBD1 (5 bases). The length of the CDR3 is 15 residues. V was pared by 3 bases and J by 0 bases, with 11 bases between. Germline assignment: CDR1 SNHLY and CDR2 FYNNEI. The CDR3 DNA is TGTGCCAGCAGTGAGGGGGGACGGATGAACACTGAAGCTTTCTTT. As protein: CASSEGGRMNTEAFF.

This sequence joins TRBV5-1 and TRBJ2-1; 11 nucleotides agree with TRBD2. V shed 4 bases and J 6 bases; nucleotides not matched to a gene: 6. The CDR3 extends over 15 amino acids. The germline CDR1 and CDR2 sequences are SGHRS and YFSETQ. CDR3 loop: CASSPIAGGSNEQFF. The CDR3 region has the DNA TGCGCCAGCAGCCCTATAGCGGGAGGGAGCAATGAGCAGTTCTTC.

The V call is TRBV15, the J call TRBJ1-1, with D possibly matching TRBD1 (6 bases). Between the trimmed V and J ends, which lost 0 bases and 6 bases, there was a span of 14 bases. CDR1 and CDR2 (germline): LNHNV, YYDKDF (reference sequence). CDR3 size: 15 residues. The CDR3 sequence is CATSRDKGGTAEAFF. As DNA, the CDR3 is TGTGCCACCAGCAGAGATAAAGGGGGAACTGCTGAAGCTTTCTTT.

This clone was observed a few times. The chain has TRBV7-9 and TRBJ2-5, with 10 bases lining up with TRBD2. The CDR3 spans 16 residues. The junction had 14 bases not matched to a gene; V was cut back by 8 bases and J by 5 bases. The germline V gene encodes CDR1 SEHNR and CDR2 FQNEAQ (reference sequence). Written as DNA, the CDR3 is TGTGCCAGCGGAGCCTTCCTAGCGGGAGTACTGGAGACCCAGTACTTC. Amino acids: CASGAFLAGVLETQYF.

CDR3 protein: CSASLTGPQHF. CDR3 coding DNA: TGCAGTGCTTCCCTTACGGGCCCCCAGCATTTT. The chain is built from TRBV20-1 and TRBJ1-5; D remains unclear. Germline V lookup: CDR1 DFQATT, CDR2 SNEGSKA (reference sequence). Trimming took 5 bases from V and 10 from J, leaving 12 bases between them. CDR3 length equals 11 residues.

V is TRBV5-1 and J is TRBJ2-5; the match to TRBD2 covers 12 bases. The V segment lost 2 bases and the J segment 5 bases; nucleotides outside the gene matches: 7. Germline V gives CDR1 SGHRS, CDR2 YFSETQ. The length of the CDR3 is 16 residues. The CDR3 sequence is CASSFSSGRAGETQYF. The DNA for the CDR3 is TGCGCCAGCAGCTTCTCTAGCGGGAGGGCCGGGGAGACCCAGTACTTC.

This clone was found once. This chain connects TRBV3-1 (or the pseudogene TRBV3-2) to TRBJ2-3, with D possibly matching TRBD2 (6 bases). Germline CDR1 LGHDT, CDR2 YNNKEL (reference sequence). V lost 4 bases and J lost 4, with 15 bases in between. This CDR3 comprises 15 residues. In DNA form, the CDR3 reads TGTGCCAGCAGCCCGACTAGTGGGGTCGCAGATACGCAGTATTTT. It codes for CASSPTSGVADTQYF.

This rearrangement joins TRBV7-8 to TRBJ2-3; D not certain. Germline assignment: CDR1 SGHVS and CDR2 FQNEAQ. Trimming pared 7 bases from V and 8 bases from J, leaving 28 bases between. This CDR3 contains 17 residues. The CDR3 protein is CASTISKRQSLSATQYF. CDR3 bases: TGTGCCAGCACCATATCGAAGAGGCAGTCCCTATCGGCTACGCAGTATTTT.

The rearrangement joins TRBV19 to TRBJ1-5; D perhaps matches TRBD1 (5 bases). Germline CDR1 is LNHDA and CDR2 is SQIVND (reference sequence). The CDR3 loop spans 13 amino acids. Trimming cost V 6 bases and J 4 bases, with 10 bases left between them. The CDR3 coding sequence is TGTGCCAGTAGAAGGGGACGGAATCAGCCCCAGCATTTT. It is translated as CASRRGRNQPQHF.

The rearrangement links TRBV5-1 to TRBJ1-1; 7 nucleotides match TRBD1. This CDR3 contains 15 residues. With 0 bases clipped from V and 1 base from J, the junction kept 3 bases outside the gene matches. Looked up from germline, CDR1 is SGHRS and CDR2 is YFSETQ. CDR3 nucleotides: TGCGCCAGCAGCTTGGCTGCAGGGGGGAACACTGAAGCTTTCTTT. Translating it yields CASSLAAGGNTEAFF.

The V call is TRBV4-1, the J call TRBJ1-5; unclear D gene. V was cut by 2 bases and J by 0 bases, with 5 bases left in between. CDR1 and CDR2 (germline): MGHRA, YSYEKL. This CDR3 contains 14 residues. CDR3: CASSQRVSNQPQHF. For the CDR3, the DNA is TGCGCCAGCAGCCAAAGGGTTAGCAATCAGCCCCAGCATTTT.

The chain joins TRBV19 to TRBJ1-5; D remains unclear. Trimming shortened V by 1 base and J by 4 bases, and 5 bases separated the two germline ends. The germline CDR1 and CDR2 sequences are LNHDA and SQIVND (reference sequence). CDR3 length equals 13 residues. The CDR3 region has the DNA TGTGCCAGTAGTATAGTAGGGAATCAGCCCCAGCATTTT. Its translation is CASSIVGNQPQHF.

The V and J genes are TRBV2 and TRBJ2-7; TRBD2 matches at 7 bases. This CDR3 spans 16 amino acids. Germline CDR1 is SNHLY and CDR2 is FYNNEI. With 6 bases clipped from V and 2 bases from J, the junction kept 13 bases outside the gene matches. The CDR3 loop reads CASRNNLGGRTYEQYF. CDR3 coding DNA: TGTGCCAGCAGGAACAACTTGGGAGGGAGGACCTACGAGCAGTACTTC.

The V gene is TRBV5-4, the J gene TRBJ2-1; 11 bases map to TRBD2. J lost 4 bases, V lost 4 bases, and 7 bases had no gene match. The CDR3 sequence is 16 residues long. From germline, CDR1 is SGHNT and CDR2 YYREEE (reference sequence). The CDR3 protein is CASSPSTSGAYNEQFF. The CDR3 DNA sequence: TGTGCCAGCAGCCCCTCGACTAGCGGGGCTTACAATGAGCAGTTCTTC.

The rearrangement uses TRBV5-4 and TRBJ2-5; D may correspond to TRBD1 or TRBD2 (5 bases each). V gave up 5 bases and J gave up 3 bases, with 14 bases separating them. CDR1 is SGHNT, CDR2 YYREEE, per germline (reference sequence). This CDR3 has 14 amino acids. The CDR3 reads CASSSPGREETQYF. DNA for the CDR3: TGTGCCAGCAGTTCCCCAGGGCGGGAAGAGACCCAGTACTTC.

This sequence joins TRBV10-3 and TRBJ2-3; 10 bases fit TRBD1. V trimming: 6 bases; J trimming: 1 base; junction bases outside the gene matches: 10. Germline CDR1 is ENHRY and CDR2 is SYGVKD. CDR3 size: 17 residues. CDR3 amino acids: CAISNHGQGEGTDTQYF. The CDR3 bases are TGTGCCATCAGCAACCATGGACAGGGGGAGGGCACAGATACGCAGTATTTT.